Presented here are 16 T cell receptor beta chains from one specimen sequenced in a study of CD8+CD57+ T cells in acquired aplastic anemia. Profiling of TCR beta VDJ combinations and CDR3 sequences used genomic DNA as template. TCRdb passed the reads through MiXCR, listing each CDR3 protein once. The sample contains about 400,000 distinct CDR3 sequences, about two thirds of which appear only once. The sequenced sample consisted of sorted CD4+, CD8+, or CD8+CD57+ T cells (not recorded which) from PBMCs. Every receptor here comes from a human donor in good health, serving as a control.

The rearrangement uses TRBV13 and TRBJ2-7; TRBD2 matches 9 bases. V was pared by 5 bases and J by 1 base, with 3 bases of the junction left unmatched. Germline values: CDR1 PRHDT, CDR2 FYEKMQ (reference sequence). CDR3 size: 14 residues. The CDR3 region has the DNA TGTGCCAGCAGCGATGCGGGGGGGTCCTACGAGCAGTACTTC. This translates into CASSDAGGSYEQYF.

V usage is TRBV20-1 and J usage is TRBJ1-2; 11 bases fit TRBD1. The CDR3 length is 16 residues. Trimming took 0 bases from V and 6 from J; bases not matched to a gene: 9. CDR1 is DFQATT and CDR2 is SNEGSKA in the germline V gene (reference sequence). The CDR3 here is CSARERWDRGYDGYTF. The DNA of the CDR3 is TGCAGTGCTAGAGAGAGGTGGGACAGGGGGTATGATGGCTACACCTTC.

This clonotype was found once. This rearrangement joins TRBV5-1 to TRBJ1-5; 9 bases align to TRBD1. Germline lookup yields CDR1 SGHRS and CDR2 YFSETQ. V gave up 2 bases and J gave up 4 bases; unmatched junction bases: 4. The CDR3 runs to 15 residues. The CDR3 DNA is TGCGCCAGCAGCTTTGGGACAGGGATTAATCAGCCCCAGCATTTT. This encodes CASSFGTGINQPQHF. Complete variable domain (other parts from reference TRBV5-1 and TRBJ1-5): KAGVTQTPRYLIKTRGQQVTLSCSPISGHRSVSWYQQTPGQGLQFLFEYFSETQRNKGNFPGRFSGRQFSNSRSEMNVSTLELGDSALYLCASSFGTGINQPQHFGDGTRLSIL.

As to this clonotype: The junction does not match germline at one end; this may be a read error. The CDR3 coding sequence is TGCGCCAGCAGCTTGGAAGGGGGGCTAATCATTGCGCAGTTCTTC. Protein sequence: CASSLEGGLIIAQFF. The rearrangement uses TRBV9 and TRBJ2-1; the D gene could be TRBD1 or TRBD2 (6 bases each). The CDR3 consists of 15 residues. The germline V gene encodes CDR1 SGDLS and CDR2 YYNGEE. The whole variable domain, remainder taken from reference TRBV9 and TRBJ2-1, is DSGVTQTPKHLITATGQRVTLRCSPRSGDLSVYWYQQSLDQGLQFLIQYYNGEERAKGNILERFSAQQFPDLHSELNLSSLELGDSALYFCASSLEGGLIIAQFFGPGTRLTVL.

Regarding this clonotype: The junction does not match germline at one end; this may be a read error. This chain joins TRBV2 and TRBJ1-1; D unresolved. Germline CDR1 SNHLY, CDR2 FYNNEI. This CDR3 region has 14 residues. The CDR3 DNA sequence: TGTGCCAGCAGCGTATTCGAACAGAACACTCAAGCTTACTTT. Its translation: CASSVFEQNTQAYF.

In regard to this clonotype: At one boundary the junction diverges from the germline segment, which might be a read error. The chain is built from TRBV7-3 and TRBJ1-5; TRBD1 aligns across 7 bases. The CDR3 is made up of 13 amino acids. Germline V gene sequence: CDR1 SGHTA, CDR2 FQGTGA. CDR3 loop: CATSQGVGPTQNF. CDR3 DNA: TGTGCCACCAGCCAGGGGGTTGGTCCGACCCAGAATTTT. Full variable domain (missing parts from reference TRBV7-3 and TRBJ1-5): GAGVSQTPSNKVTEKGKYVELRCDPISGHTALYWYRQSLGQGPEFLIYFQGTGAADDSGLPNDRFFAVRPEGSVSTLKIQRTERGDSAVYLCATSQGVGPTQNFGDGTRLSIL.

A word on this clonotype: The CDR3 does not end in the conserved phenylalanine or tryptophan, so this is likely a read error. Because the CDR3's place on the DNA is in doubt, the DNA is left out and the CDR3 is given as listed by TCRdb. The chain carries TRBV7-3 and TRBJ2-3; the table's D call TRBD2 went unverified against the DNA. The CDR3 is 13 residues long, counting both termini. Germline lookup yields CDR1 SGHTA and CDR2 FQGTGA. The CDR3 sequence is CASSLGTSLRAVL.

The genes are TRBV15 and TRBJ1-6; the D gene is possibly TRBD1 (6 bases). Trimming took 1 base from V and 10 from J, leaving 17 bases between them. Looked up from germline, CDR1 is LNHNV and CDR2 is YYDKDF (reference sequence). The CDR3 contains 16 residues. The CDR3 reads CATSRAGGDIGSPLHF. As DNA, the CDR3 is TGTGCCACCAGCAGAGCTGGCGGGGACATCGGATCACCCCTCCACTTT.

This rearrangement joins TRBV12-3 or TRBV12-4 to TRBJ1-3; D not resolved. V was pared by 4 bases and J by 1 base, with 8 bases between. The CDR3 covers 14 residues. The CDR3 spells CASSSDVSGNTIYF. Here the CDR3 DNA reads TGTGCCAGCAGTTCGGACGTTTCTGGAAACACCATATATTTT.

Many counts were recorded for this clonotype. V and J are TRBV2 and TRBJ1-2; TRBD1 agrees at 7 bases. The CDR3 consists of 15 residues. Per germline, CDR1 SNHLY and CDR2 FYNNEI. V lost 7 bases and J lost 5; bases outside the gene matches: 13. The CDR3 spells CASIPGRTGTYGYTF. The CDR3 DNA sequence: TGTGCCAGCATTCCGGGCAGGACAGGAACTTATGGCTACACCTTC.

The count of this clonotype is one. At one boundary the junction diverges from the germline segment, which might be a read error. The gene calls are TRBV7-9 and TRBJ2-1; D is unresolved. The CDR3 is 11 residues long. Germline CDR1 is SEHNR and CDR2 is FQNEAQ (reference sequence). CDR3 in amino acids: CASSLNGEPIF. The CDR3 DNA reads as TGTGCCAGCAGCCTCAATGGTGAGCCGATCTTC.

This clonotype has a single count. V and J are TRBV20-1 and TRBJ2-7; weak D call: TRBD2 (7 bases). CDR3 length: 15 amino acids. Trimming shortened V by 4 bases and J by 0 bases, and 16 bases separated the two germline ends. From germline, CDR1 is DFQATT and CDR2 SNEGSKA (reference sequence). CDR3 in DNA: TGCAGTGCTACGGGGGGCGGAGAGGGCTCCTACGAGCAGTACTTC. Amino acids: CSATGGGEGSYEQYF.

The chain is built from TRBV7-2 and TRBJ2-3; D tentatively reads TRBD1 or TRBD2 (5 bases each). The V gene's germline CDR1 is SGHTA and CDR2 FQGNSA. V was trimmed by 0 bases and J by 11 bases, leaving 18 bases between them. This CDR3 region has 15 residues. This CDR3 reads CASSLASGQQGKQYF. In nucleotides, the CDR3 is TGTGCCAGCAGCTTAGCCTCGGGGCAGCAGGGTAAGCAGTATTTT.

The rearrangement uses TRBV15 and TRBJ1-5; 10 nucleotides line up with TRBD1. Germline-derived CDR1 and CDR2 are LNHNV and YYDKDF (reference sequence). The CDR3 has 19 residues. Trimming took 1 base from V and 4 from J; bases not matched to a gene: 13. The CDR3 sequence: CATSRVGDRGDGKNQPQHF. The DNA of the CDR3 is TGTGCCACCAGCAGAGTAGGGGACAGGGGAGACGGAAAGAATCAGCCCCAGCATTTT.

The count of this clonotype is one. The chain has TRBV9 and TRBJ2-3, with no clear D. The CDR3 covers 14 residues. CDR1 and CDR2 (germline): SGDLS, YYNGEE. Trimming took off 4 bases at V and 15 bases at J, with 24 bases between the two ends. CDR3 nucleotide sequence: TGTGCCAGCAGCCTAGACATAACGACGGGCGTCGCCTATTTT. This gives the protein CASSLDITTGVAYF.

With regard to this clonotype: The junction departs from germline at one end; a sequencing error may be responsible. The CDR3 here is CAFVASYGYAF. In nucleotides, the CDR3 is TGTGCCTTCGTGGCCTCCTATGGCTACGCCTTC. The genes are TRBV30 and TRBJ1-2; D gene ambiguous. Germline CDR1 GTSNPN, CDR2 SVGIG (reference sequence). This CDR3 has 11 amino acids.